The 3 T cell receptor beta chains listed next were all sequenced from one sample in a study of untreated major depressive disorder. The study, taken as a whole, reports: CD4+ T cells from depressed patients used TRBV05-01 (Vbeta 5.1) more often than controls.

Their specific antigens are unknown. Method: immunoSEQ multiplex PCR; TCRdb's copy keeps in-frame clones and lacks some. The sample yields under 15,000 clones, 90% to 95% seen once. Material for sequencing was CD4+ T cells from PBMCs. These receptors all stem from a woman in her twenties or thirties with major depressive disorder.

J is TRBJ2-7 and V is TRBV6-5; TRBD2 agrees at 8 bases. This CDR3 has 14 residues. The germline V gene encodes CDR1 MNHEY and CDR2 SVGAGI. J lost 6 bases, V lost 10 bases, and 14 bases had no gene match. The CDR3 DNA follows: TGTGCCATAGCCAGGGCGGGAGGTCGCCGCGAGCAGTACTTC. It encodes CAIARAGGRREQYF.

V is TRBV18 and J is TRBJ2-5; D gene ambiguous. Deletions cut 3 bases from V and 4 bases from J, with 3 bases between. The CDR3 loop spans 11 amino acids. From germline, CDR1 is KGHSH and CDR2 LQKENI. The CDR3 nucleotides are TGTGCCAGCTCACCCATAGAGACCCAGTACTTC. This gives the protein CASSPIETQYF.

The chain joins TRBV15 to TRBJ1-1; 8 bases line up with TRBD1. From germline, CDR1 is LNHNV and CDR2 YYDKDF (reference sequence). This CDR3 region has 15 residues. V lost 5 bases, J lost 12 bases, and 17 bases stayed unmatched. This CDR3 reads CATSRPTTGAEVPFF. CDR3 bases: TGTGCCACCAGCCGACCGACGACAGGGGCTGAGGTTCCTTTCTTT.